Each of the 11 T cell receptor beta chains below was sequenced from the same sample in a study of blood T cell repertoires in COVID-19. The repertoire was sequenced with immunoSEQ multiplex PCR; TCRdb's copy has only in-frame clones and lacks some. The top ten hold around 8% of the sample, which has a few hundred thousand clones, 75% to 90% seen once. The sequencing input was peripheral blood. All receptors derive from a woman of 80 years or more with COVID-19, enrolled during active disease.

J is TRBJ1-2 and V is TRBV5-4, with 7 bases aligning to TRBD1. The trim removed 0 bases at V and 2 bases at J, leaving 4 bases unmatched. In germline, CDR1 is SGHNT, CDR2 YYREEE (reference sequence). The CDR3 sequence is 15 residues long. This CDR3 reads CASSLVNRGNYGYTF. CDR3 bases: TGTGCCAGCAGCTTGGTAAACAGGGGAAACTATGGCTACACCTTC.

Points on this clone: The DNA is left out, because the CDR3 cannot be placed on it with certainty; the CDR3 is given as TCRdb lists it. The rearrangement uses TRBV28 and TRBJ2-1; the table's D gene call, TRBD2, was not cross checked with the DNA. Inclusive of both ends, the CDR3 amounts to 14 amino acids. Looked up from germline, CDR1 is MDHEN and CDR2 is SYDVKM. Here the CDR3 reads CASSSSTPTNEQFF.

V and J are TRBV18 and TRBJ2-7; 7 nucleotides agree with TRBD1. The CDR3 contains 14 residues. V trimming: 3 bases; J trimming: 6 bases; junction bases outside the gene matches: 8. The germline CDR1 and CDR2 sequences are KGHSH and LQKENI. CDR3 nucleotide sequence: TGTGCCAGCTCACCCAGACAGGGATGGATCGAGCAGTACTTC. Translation gives CASSPRQGWIEQYF.

The V and J genes are TRBV18 and TRBJ2-7, with D possibly TRBD2 on 5 matching bases. The CDR3 runs to 13 residues. CDR1 and CDR2 (germline): KGHSH, LQKENI. Trimming left V 6 bases short and J 6 bases short, with 15 bases between. The CDR3 sequence: CASSYGSGREQYF. In DNA form, the CDR3 reads TGTGCCAGCTCTTATGGGAGTGGCCGCGAGCAGTACTTC.

This chain uses TRBV5-1 with TRBJ2-3; 10 nucleotides align to TRBD2. The V segment lost 4 bases and the J segment 6 bases; nucleotides outside the gene matches: 5. The CDR3 covers 14 residues. CDR1 and CDR2 (germline): SGHRS, YFSETQ. The CDR3 sequence is CASSPAGGYDTQYF. DNA of the CDR3: TGCGCCAGCAGCCCAGCGGGAGGGTATGATACGCAGTATTTT.

This rearrangement joins TRBV28 to TRBJ1-1; D might be TRBD1 (5 bases). Germline V gives CDR1 MDHEN, CDR2 SYDVKM. The CDR3 totals 13 residues. V was cut by 7 bases and J by 5 bases, with 14 bases left in between. As DNA, the CDR3 is TGTGCCAGCATTCCGGGGGGAAGGACTGAAGCTTTCTTT. Translating gives CASIPGGRTEAFF.

The chain's CDR3 is CASSGTSSYEQYF. The CDR3 DNA sequence: TGTGCCAGCAGCGGGACTAGTTCGTACGAGCAGTACTTC. V and J are TRBV7-9 and TRBJ2-7; 8 positions match TRBD2. Germline V lookup: CDR1 SEHNR, CDR2 FQNEAQ (reference sequence). This CDR3 contains 13 residues. J gave up 4 bases and V 5 bases, and 4 bases lay outside the gene matches.

The chain has TRBV5-1 and TRBJ2-1, with 9 bases matching TRBD2. The CDR3 is 18 amino acids. CDR1 is SGHRS and CDR2 is YFSETQ in the germline V gene. The J segment lost 0 bases and the V segment lost 3 bases, leaving 10 bases of the junction unmatched. The CDR3 DNA sequence: TGCGCCAGCAGCTCTCCAGGACTAGCGAAGGGCTCCTACAATGAGCAGTTCTTC. This translates into CASSSPGLAKGSYNEQFF.

This rearrangement joins TRBV29-1 to TRBJ1-3; D call uncertain. Trimming pared 4 bases from V and 1 base from J, leaving 5 bases between. CDR3 length: 12 residues. CDR1 and CDR2 from the germline V gene are SQVTM and ANQGSEA. The CDR3 sequence is CSVVHSGNTIYF. The CDR3 bases are TGCAGCGTTGTACATTCTGGAAACACCATATATTTT.

This chain connects TRBV30 to TRBJ2-5, with D possibly being TRBD2 (6 bases). CDR1 is GTSNPN, CDR2 SVGIG, per germline (reference sequence). With 0 bases removed from V and 2 bases from J, the gap between germline ends came to 13 bases. This CDR3 spans 15 amino acids. The CDR3 region has the DNA TGTGCCTGGAGTGTACGGGGGAAAGTTCAAGAGACCCAGTACTTC. As protein: CAWSVRGKVQETQYF.

This chain links TRBV7-3 with TRBJ2-1, with a tentative D call TRBD2 (5 bases). The CDR3 has 14 residues. V lost 4 bases to trimming and J lost 2 bases, with 9 bases between them. Germline V gene sequence: CDR1 SGHTA, CDR2 FQGTGA. Written as DNA, the CDR3 is TGTGCCAGCAGCTCCGGAGGAACCTACAATGAGCAGTTCTTC. As protein: CASSSGGTYNEQFF.